These 20 T cell receptor beta chains were all obtained from the same sample, sequenced in a study of shared clonotypes between healthy human individuals (dated by TCRdb to the early 2020s). Libraries were constructed by the immunoSEQ multiplex PCR assay. TCRdb took this table from immuneACCESS and kept in-frame rearrangements with V and J called. Such tables lack part of the clones; where checked against another copy, unresolved V genes explain under half of the gap, and the rest is unexplained. This sample comprises 450,000 to 500,000 clones, 76% of them detected only once. In total, the top ten clones hold 13% of the sample. The sequencing sample was made of PBMCs. The source of these receptors is a woman between 40 and 50 years old in good health. Some clones in this sample may be carry-over from other donors' samples.

The V and J genes are TRBV10-3 and TRBJ1-4; weak D call: TRBD1 (5 bases). CDR1 and CDR2 from the germline V gene are ENHRY and SYGVKD. Trimming stripped 5 bases from V and 7 bases from J, with 14 bases between. This CDR3 region has 14 residues. The CDR3 DNA is TGTGCCATCAGTACTCTACCTAGGGGTGAAAAACTGTTTTTT. This sequence encodes CAISTLPRGEKLFF.

This clone appeared a few times. The chain uses TRBV6-1 and TRBJ2-7; 10 bases agree with TRBD1. This CDR3 has 15 amino acids. Trimming took 1 base from V and 2 from J; bases not matched to a gene: 2. Germline CDR1 MNHNS, CDR2 SASEGT. The CDR3 DNA sequence: TGTGCCAGCAGTGAAGGAGGGACAGGGGCCTACGAGCAGTACTTC. Its protein is CASSEGGTGAYEQYF.

The rearrangement uses TRBV28 and TRBJ1-2; D unclear. Trimming took off 6 bases at V and 4 bases at J, with 12 bases between the two ends. The CDR3 is made up of 13 amino acids. Germline CDR1 is MDHEN and CDR2 is SYDVKM. This CDR3 is CASSLGSFYGYTF. CDR3 sequence (DNA): TGTGCCAGCAGCCTCGGGAGTTTCTATGGCTACACCTTC.

This chain uses TRBV28 with TRBJ2-3; D is ambiguous. Trimming stripped 2 bases from V and 8 bases from J, with 8 bases between. The length of the CDR3 is 12 residues. CDR1 and CDR2 from the germline V gene are MDHEN and SYDVKM. The CDR3 region has the DNA TGTGCCAGCAGTTTAATGGCGCGTACGCAGTATTTT. Translated: CASSLMARTQYF. Together with reference TRBV28 and TRBJ2-3, the CDR3 gives the full variable domain: DVKVTQSSRYLVKRTGEKVFLECVQDMDHENMFWYRQDPGLGLRLIYFSYDVKMKEKGDIPEGYSVSREKKERFSLILESASTNQTSMYLCASSLMARTQYFGPGTRLTVL.

This clone showed up many times. CDR3 in DNA: TGTGCCTGGGTTGGGGGGGGATTCACAGATACGCAGTATTTT. As protein: CAWVGGGFTDTQYF. J is TRBJ2-3 and V is TRBV30, with 7 nucleotides matching TRBD2. CDR3 length: 14 amino acids. V shed 5 bases, J shed 2 bases, and the junction held 7 bases outside the gene matches. Germline CDR1 GTSNPN, CDR2 SVGIG (reference sequence).

This chain uses TRBV5-1 with TRBJ2-2, with TRBD1 matching over 7 bases. The CDR3 covers 15 residues. Germline assignment: CDR1 SGHRS and CDR2 YFSETQ. The J segment lost 2 bases and the V segment lost 4 bases, leaving 5 bases of the junction unmatched. The CDR3 loop reads CASSRGQFNTGELFF. The CDR3 nucleotides read TGCGCCAGCAGCCGGGGACAGTTTAACACCGGGGAGCTGTTTTTT. Combining the CDR3 with reference TRBV5-1 and TRBJ2-2 gives the whole variable domain KAGVTQTPRYLIKTRGQQVTLSCSPISGHRSVSWYQQTPGQGLQFLFEYFSETQRNKGNFPGRFSGRQFSNSRSEMNVSTLELGDSALYLCASSRGQFNTGELFFGEGSRLTVL.

Points on this clone: The likely explanation is a read error, given a far larger clone one base away. The conserved phenylalanine or tryptophan normally closing the CDR3 is absent here, so this likely arose from a read error. The chain is built from TRBV10-2 and TRBJ2-7; the match to TRBD2 covers 9 bases. V gave up 8 bases and J gave up 6 bases; unmatched junction bases: 8. The CDR3 extends over 13 amino acids. Germline assignment: CDR1 WSHSY and CDR2 SAAADI. CDR3 sequence: CASRAGGPFEQYL. Written as DNA, the CDR3 is TGCGCCAGCCGGGCGGGAGGGCCTTTCGAGCAGTACCTC.

This chain links TRBV5-4 with TRBJ1-5; D remains unclear. Germline V CDR1 and CDR2: SGHNT, YYREEE (reference sequence). There are 13 residues in the CDR3. Trimming left V 0 bases short and J 9 bases short, with 10 bases between. CDR3 nucleotide sequence: TGTGCCAGCAGCTTGGATGGCGCGGGGCCCCAGCATTTT. Translated: CASSLDGAGPQHF.

This chain links TRBV7-3 with TRBJ1-1; the D gene is possibly TRBD1 (6 bases). The CDR3 runs 13 residues. CDR1 is SGHTA, CDR2 FQGTGA, per germline. Trimming stripped 5 bases from V and 3 bases from J, with 10 bases between. CDR3 in DNA: TGTGCCAGCAGCCTGGGGGGGCACACTGAAGCTTTCTTT. It specifies CASSLGGHTEAFF.

The J gene is TRBJ1-3, the V gene TRBV6-1; D call uncertain. CDR3 length: 16 amino acids. Germline CDR1 reads MNHNS; CDR2 reads SASEGT. Trimming removed 0 bases from V and 0 bases from J, with 9 bases in between. In nucleotides, the CDR3 is TGTGCCAGCAGTGAAGCGCTTCTCGACTCTGGAAACACCATATATTTT. Protein sequence: CASSEALLDSGNTIYF.

J is TRBJ2-7 and V is TRBV6-6; 8 bases align to TRBD1. The CDR3 runs to 13 residues. Germline loops: CDR1 MNHNY, CDR2 SVGAGI (reference sequence). V trimming: 5 bases; J trimming: 1 base; junction bases outside the gene matches: 1. CDR3 DNA: TGTGCCAGCAGTAGGACAGGGTCCTACGAGCAGTACTTC. It encodes CASSRTGSYEQYF.

As regards this clone: Other DNA sequences within the sample encode an identical CDR3. The genes are TRBV5-1 and TRBJ1-1, with 11 bases fitting TRBD1. Germline V gene data show CDR1 as SGHRS and CDR2 as YFSETQ. The CDR3 is 14 amino acids. V trimming: 4 bases; J trimming: 4 bases; junction bases outside the gene matches: 3. Here the CDR3 DNA reads TGCGCCAGCAGCCCTGGGACAGGGGGCACTGAAGCTTTCTTT. Translated, it gives CASSPGTGGTEAFF.

CDR3 sequence reads: CASSPIRQTYEQYF. Written as DNA, the CDR3 is TGTGCCAGCTCACCAATCCGACAGACCTACGAGCAGTACTTC. The chain is built from TRBV18 and TRBJ2-7; tentative D call: TRBD1 (5 bases). In germline, CDR1 is KGHSH, CDR2 LQKENI. CDR3 length: 14 residues. V was trimmed by 2 bases and J by 2 bases, leaving 10 bases between them.

This rearrangement joins TRBV30 to TRBJ1-2; D is possibly TRBD1 (5 bases). Trimming took 2 bases from V and 4 from J, leaving 11 bases between them. The CDR3 consists of 13 residues. Germline V gene data show CDR1 as GTSNPN and CDR2 as SVGIG (reference sequence). For the CDR3, the DNA is TGTGCCTGGAGTCCAGGGTTTGGCTATGGCTACACCTTC. Protein: CAWSPGFGYGYTF.

Only a few counts were recorded for this clone. The chain has TRBV6-5 and TRBJ1-4; 7 bases map to TRBD1. The V and J ends lost 9 bases and 0 bases, in that order; junction bases with no gene match: 4. The CDR3 totals 14 residues. Germline CDR1 and CDR2: MNHEY and SVGAGI. CDR3 in amino acids: CASKQGTTNEKLFF. CDR3 in DNA: TGTGCCAGTAAACAGGGGACAACTAATGAAAAACTGTTTTTT.

The chain is built from TRBV11-2 and TRBJ2-1; 11 nucleotides match TRBD2. Germline V CDR1 and CDR2: SGHAT, FQNNGV. The CDR3 runs to 17 residues. Trimming cost V 1 base and J 7 bases; bases outside gene matches: 9. CDR3 coding DNA: TGTGCCAGCAGCTTAGGGCGAGGTAGCGGGAGGGAGAATGAGCAGTTCTTC. It is translated as CASSLGRGSGRENEQFF.

CDR3 region: CASSLVLGNEQFF. The CDR3 DNA is TGTGCCAGCAGCTTAGTACTGGGGAATGAGCAGTTCTTC. The chain is built from TRBV7-9 and TRBJ2-1, with no clear D. V was cut by 1 base and J by 7 bases, with 8 bases left in between. This CDR3 has 13 residues. CDR1 SEHNR and CDR2 FQNEAQ come from the germline V gene (reference sequence).

This clone was seen a single time. The chain uses TRBV18 and TRBJ2-2; unclear D gene. The germline V gene encodes CDR1 KGHSH and CDR2 LQKENI. V lost 1 base to trimming and J lost 9 bases, with 6 bases between them. CDR3 length: 12 residues. The CDR3 protein is CASSPLGRELFF. CDR3 DNA: TGTGCCAGCTCACCACTCGGCCGGGAGCTGTTTTTT.

The V gene is TRBV19, the J gene TRBJ2-2; 12 nucleotides align to TRBD2. Germline V CDR1 and CDR2: LNHDA, SQIVND (reference sequence). The V and J ends lost 6 bases and 6 bases, in that order; junction bases with no gene match: 8. This CDR3 comprises 16 residues. CDR3 sequence (DNA): TGTGCCAGTAGGACTAGCGGGAGATCAGGAGCCGGGGAGCTGTTTTTT. It translates to CASRTSGRSGAGELFF. The whole variable domain, filled in from reference TRBV19 and TRBJ2-2, reads DGGITQSPKYLFRKEGQNVTLSCEQNLNHDAMYWYRQDPGQGLRLIYYSQIVNDFQKGDIAEGYSVSREKKESFPLTVTSAQKNPTAFYLCASRTSGRSGAGELFFGEGSRLTVL.

This rearrangement joins TRBV19 to TRBJ2-6; D perhaps matches TRBD2 (6 bases). Germline CDR1 and CDR2: LNHDA and SQIVND (reference sequence). This CDR3 is 17 amino acids long. The V gene lost 2 bases and the J gene lost 0 bases, with 11 bases spanning the gap. Here the CDR3 DNA reads TGTGCCAGTAGTATACAGCGGGCATCCTCTGGGGCCAACGTCCTGACTTTC. Translating gives CASSIQRASSGANVLTF.